A single sample is the source of the 31 T cell receptor beta chains below, sequenced in a study of response to subunit inactivated influenza vaccine. TCRdb processed the RT-PCR reads anew with MiXCR; each CDR3 protein has one entry. The table records hundreds of thousands of distinct CDR3 sequences, roughly 23% of them present only once. The sequences come from CD4+ T cells sorted from PBMCs, collected 5 days after vaccination. These receptors were taken from a man in his forties or fifties who received an inactivated influenza vaccine.

The gene calls are TRBV2 and TRBJ1-2; no definite D call. The germline V gene encodes CDR1 SNHLY and CDR2 FYNNEI. V shed 1 base and J shed 8 bases, with 20 bases lying between them. The CDR3 has 16 amino acids. The CDR3 DNA reads TGTGCCAGCAGTGAAGTTTCTTCCGACCTCCGGAACGGCTACACCTTC. Translating gives CASSEVSSDLRNGYTF.

This clonotype showed up just a few times. The J gene is TRBJ1-2, the V gene TRBV4-1; D is unclear. The CDR3 loop spans 16 amino acids. The germline V gene has CDR1 MGHRA and CDR2 YSYEKL. V was shortened by 4 bases and J by 4 bases, with 19 bases between the two germline ends. The CDR3 here is CASSPDATGLGYGYTF. The CDR3 nucleotides read TGCGCCAGCAGCCCAGACGCGACTGGGCTTGGCTATGGCTACACCTTC.

This chain connects TRBV11-2 to TRBJ2-1; 10 bases line up with TRBD2. J lost 9 bases, V lost 1 base, and 15 bases had no gene match. This CDR3 is built from 18 residues. Germline V CDR1 and CDR2: SGHAT, FQNNGV. The CDR3 bases are TGTGCCAGCAGCTTAGGGGGTGGGGGTAGCGGGAGGACGCGTGAGCAGTTCTTC. Its protein is CASSLGGGGSGRTREQFF.

J is TRBJ2-3 and V is TRBV4-1; D may be TRBD2 (6 bases). Germline V CDR1 and CDR2: MGHRA, YSYEKL. CDR3 size: 19 residues. V dropped 2 bases and J dropped 0 bases, with 21 bases sitting between them. CDR3 protein: CASSQSSGGIKTSTDTQYF. The CDR3 DNA sequence: TGCGCCAGCAGCCAATCCTCGGGCGGGATAAAAACGAGCACAGATACGCAGTATTTT.

CDR3 DNA sequence: TGCAGTGCTAGACCCCCTTCTTCCGGGGCATACGAGCAGTACTTC. Translation gives CSARPPSSGAYEQYF. This chain uses TRBV20-1 with TRBJ2-7; either TRBD1 or TRBD2 may supply D (5 bases each). The ends were cut back, 2 bases at V and 4 bases at J, with 18 bases in the middle. CDR3 length: 15 residues. CDR1 and CDR2 (germline): DFQATT, SNEGSKA (reference sequence).

This CDR3 reads CSVLDRKTSYEQYF. The DNA for the CDR3 is TGCAGTGTTCTGGACAGAAAGACCTCCTACGAGCAGTACTTC. V gene TRBV20-1 combines with J gene TRBJ2-7, with a tentative D call TRBD1 (6 bases). V was trimmed by 7 bases and J by 0 bases, leaving 16 bases between them. The CDR3 totals 14 residues. Germline V CDR1 and CDR2: DFQATT, SNEGSKA (reference sequence).

This clonotype turned up a few times. The chain uses TRBV5-1 and TRBJ1-6; 9 bases are a match to TRBD1. J was trimmed by 7 bases and V by 4 bases; bases with no gene match: 3. The CDR3 totals 14 residues. Germline V gene lookup returns CDR1 SGHRS and CDR2 YFSETQ. The CDR3, as DNA: TGCGCCAGCAGCGGCGGGACAGGGAATTCACCCCTCCACTTT. Residues: CASSGGTGNSPLHF.

This rearrangement joins TRBV7-2 to TRBJ2-5; perhaps TRBD1 as D (6 bases). Germline V gives CDR1 SGHTA, CDR2 FQGNSA. The CDR3 consists of 15 residues. The V and J ends lost 3 bases and 5 bases respectively, with 16 bases between them. The CDR3 region is CASSFLGQTVETQYF. The DNA of the CDR3 is TGTGCCAGCAGCTTTCTCGGACAGACGGTCGAGACCCAGTACTTC.

A few counts support this clonotype. The chain employs TRBV11-1 and TRBJ2-5, with 7 bases aligning to TRBD1. The CDR3 totals 15 residues. Germline loops: CDR1 SGHAT, CDR2 FQDESV (reference sequence). V lost 6 bases and J lost 1; bases outside the gene matches: 8. CDR3 sequence (DNA): TGTGCCAGCAGGCCAGGGACAGCCACCCAAGAGACCCAGTACTTC. Translating gives CASRPGTATQETQYF. The whole variable domain, remainder taken from reference TRBV11-1 and TRBJ2-5, is EAEVAQSPRYKITEKSQAVAFWCDPISGHATLYWYRQILGQGPELLVQFQDESVVDDSQLPKDRFSAERLKGVDSTLKIQPAELGDSAMYLCASRPGTATQETQYFGPGTRLLVL.

This clonotype was recorded a few times. This chain uses TRBV20-1 with TRBJ1-1; no definite D call. This CDR3 has 13 amino acids. The germline gives CDR1 DFQATT, CDR2 SNEGSKA (reference sequence). Deletions cut 0 bases from V and 4 bases from J, with 9 bases between. The CDR3 DNA reads TGCAGTGCTAGAGACCCACCGAGCACTGAAGCTTTCTTT. The encoded protein is CSARDPPSTEAFF.

The chain recombines TRBV20-1 with TRBJ2-5, with 8 bases aligning to TRBD1. The germline gives CDR1 DFQATT, CDR2 SNEGSKA (reference sequence). V lost 6 bases to trimming and J lost 3 bases; unmatched junction nucleotides: 9. The CDR3 spans 14 residues. The CDR3 is CSARQGSHKETQYF. The CDR3 DNA reads TGCAGTGCCCGACAGGGGTCCCACAAAGAGACCCAGTACTTC.

This clonotype showed up just a few times. The V gene is TRBV7-9, the J gene TRBJ2-3; 7 positions agree with TRBD1. V dropped 5 bases and J dropped 0; count of bases not matched to a gene: 11. The CDR3 spans 17 residues. CDR1 is SEHNR and CDR2 is FQNEAQ in the germline V gene (reference sequence). The CDR3 DNA is TGTGCCAGCAGCCCCCCGCGACAGGGACCTAGCACAGATACGCAGTATTTT. Its protein is CASSPPRQGPSTDTQYF.

The chain couples TRBV5-5 to TRBJ1-1; D unresolved. Germline V lookup: CDR1 SGHKS, CDR2 YYEKEE (reference sequence). V was cut by 1 base and J by 11 bases, with 3 bases left in between. The CDR3 has 9 residues. This CDR3 reads CASSLTAFF. CDR3 DNA sequence: TGTGCCAGCAGCTTGACGGCTTTCTTT.

This clonotype was seen only a few times. J is TRBJ2-6 and V is TRBV5-1; 8 positions agree with TRBD1. Trimming removed 4 bases from V and 3 bases from J; junction bases left unmatched: 6. The CDR3 contains 16 residues. Germline V CDR1 and CDR2: SGHRS, YFSETQ. The CDR3, as DNA: TGCGCCAGCAGCGAAGTGACAGGGGTTGGGGCCAACGTCCTGACTTTC. It is translated as CASSEVTGVGANVLTF. The full variable domain, with the rest looked up from reference TRBV5-1 and TRBJ2-6, is KAGVTQTPRYLIKTRGQQVTLSCSPISGHRSVSWYQQTPGQGLQFLFEYFSETQRNKGNFPGRFSGRQFSNSRSEMNVSTLELGDSALYLCASSEVTGVGANVLTFGAGSRLTVL.

This clonotype was recorded a few times. The chain is built from TRBV5-1 and TRBJ2-7; 10 bases align to TRBD2. The junction had 5 bases not matched to a gene; V was cut back by 3 bases and J by 2 bases. Germline CDR1 is SGHRS and CDR2 is YFSETQ. The CDR3 is made up of 15 amino acids. The CDR3 sequence is CASSSLAGATYEQYF. DNA for the CDR3: TGCGCCAGCAGCTCTCTAGCGGGGGCCACCTACGAGCAGTACTTC.

In this sample, this clonotype turned up many times. V is TRBV7-2 and J is TRBJ2-3, with no clear D. The V gene's germline CDR1 is SGHTA and CDR2 FQGNSA. The V end lost 6 bases, the J end lost 0 bases, and 10 bases lay between the germline ends. The CDR3 sequence is 14 residues long. CDR3 protein: CASSFGLSTDTQYF. DNA for the CDR3: TGTGCCAGCAGTTTCGGGCTGAGCACAGATACGCAGTATTTT.

The chain couples TRBV7-2 to TRBJ2-7, with D perhaps being TRBD1 or TRBD2 (6 bases each). Germline V lookup: CDR1 SGHTA, CDR2 FQGNSA. V lost 8 bases to trimming and J lost 6 bases, with 20 bases between them. The CDR3 has 14 residues. The CDR3: CASAKGDFISEQYF. In DNA, the CDR3 is TGTGCCAGCGCTAAGGGGGACTTTATTTCCGAGCAGTACTTC.

This clonotype was picked up a small number of times. V usage is TRBV4-3 and J usage is TRBJ2-1; D unclear. CDR1 is LGHNA and CDR2 is YSLEER in the germline V gene. The V end lost 5 bases, the J end lost 2 bases, and 16 bases lay between the germline ends. The CDR3 sequence is 16 residues long. The CDR3 loop is CASSISSGGAYNEQFF. DNA of the CDR3: TGCGCCAGCAGCATAAGCTCGGGCGGCGCCTACAATGAGCAGTTCTTC.

The chain has TRBV5-6 and TRBJ2-3; 11 nucleotides agree with TRBD1. The germline CDR1 and CDR2 sequences are SGHDT and YYEEEE. The CDR3 spans 15 residues. The V segment lost 5 bases and the J segment 5 bases; nucleotides outside the gene matches: 7. CDR3 region: CASSKTGTGGDTQYF. The CDR3 nucleotides read TGTGCCAGCAGTAAAACCGGGACAGGGGGAGATACGCAGTATTTT.

The chain recombines TRBV7-2 with TRBJ2-4, with D uncertain. CDR1 and CDR2 (germline): SGHTA, FQGNSA. The CDR3 is made up of 14 amino acids. V lost 0 bases and J lost 6, with 9 bases in between. The CDR3 is CASSLAGLGNIQYF. CDR3 sequence (DNA): TGTGCCAGCAGCTTAGCAGGGTTGGGAAACATTCAGTACTTC.

This clonotype was found a few times. The chain joins TRBV5-1 to TRBJ1-1; unclear D gene. The CDR3 is 14 residues long. Looked up from germline, CDR1 is SGHRS and CDR2 is YFSETQ. V shed 5 bases and J shed 0 bases, with 11 bases lying between them. CDR3: CASSYRIMNTEAFF. The CDR3 DNA reads TGCGCCAGCAGTTATCGTATCATGAACACTGAAGCTTTCTTT.

The chain is built from TRBV3-1 and TRBJ2-1; 12 bases map to TRBD2. V lost 2 bases and J lost 5; bases outside the gene matches: 4. Per the germline V gene, CDR1 is LGHDT and CDR2 is YNNKEL (reference sequence). The CDR3 loop spans 16 amino acids. The CDR3 spells CASSQPLAGGHNEQFF. The CDR3 DNA reads TGTGCCAGCAGCCAACCTCTAGCGGGGGGGCACAATGAGCAGTTCTTC.

The chain has TRBV5-6 and TRBJ2-5; D gene ambiguous. Germline assignment: CDR1 SGHDT and CDR2 YYEEEE. Trimming took 6 bases from V and 4 from J, leaving 22 bases between them. The CDR3 has 16 amino acids. CDR3 loop: CASTYRLQVDRETQYF. Here the CDR3 DNA reads TGTGCCAGCACCTATCGGCTTCAGGTAGACCGAGAGACCCAGTACTTC.

This clonotype showed up just a few times. J is TRBJ2-1 and V is TRBV3-1, with 16 bases aligning to TRBD2. Looked up from germline, CDR1 is LGHDT and CDR2 is YNNKEL (reference sequence). The CDR3 has 18 amino acids. V lost 4 bases to trimming and J lost 7 bases; unmatched junction nucleotides: 10. The CDR3 DNA reads TGTGCCAGCAGCCGACTAGGGACTAGCGGGGGGGGGAGGAATGAGCAGTTCTTC. This translates into CASSRLGTSGGGRNEQFF.

V gene TRBV7-8 combines with J gene TRBJ1-1, with a weak D call TRBD1 (6 bases). The germline V gene encodes CDR1 SGHVS and CDR2 FQNEAQ. The V end was cut by 5 bases, the J end by 5 bases, with 21 bases between. This CDR3 is 16 amino acids long. This CDR3 is CASSPEPGQERTEAFF. The CDR3 region has the DNA TGTGCCAGCAGCCCTGAGCCGGGACAAGAAAGGACTGAAGCTTTCTTT.

This clonotype occurred a few times. This chain joins TRBV2 and TRBJ2-7; D is tentatively TRBD1 or TRBD2 (6 bases each). Germline CDR1 is SNHLY and CDR2 is FYNNEI. Trimming took off 3 bases at V and 0 bases at J, with 9 bases between the two ends. This CDR3 is built from 14 residues. The CDR3, as DNA: TGTGCCAGCAGTGACGGGGGCCACTCCTACGAGCAGTACTTC. Its protein product is CASSDGGHSYEQYF. Full variable domain (rest looked up from reference TRBV2 and TRBJ2-7): EPEVTQTPSHQVTQMGQEVILRCVPISNHLYFYWYRQILGQKVEFLVSFYNNEISEKSEIFDDQFSVERPDGSNFTLKIRSTKLEDSAMYFCASSDGGHSYEQYFGPGTRLTVT.

The chain joins TRBV28 to TRBJ1-5; unclear D gene. From germline, CDR1 is MDHEN and CDR2 SYDVKM. This CDR3 region has 13 residues. V was trimmed by 4 bases and J by 7 bases, leaving 11 bases between them. CDR3 sequence reads: CASSYVATQPQHF. The CDR3 DNA reads as TGTGCCAGCAGTTATGTCGCGACGCAGCCCCAGCATTTT.

The CDR3: CASSHVGVNTEAFF. The CDR3 DNA reads TGTGCCAGCAGTCACGTCGGGGTTAACACTGAAGCTTTCTTT. The rearrangement uses TRBV12-3 or TRBV12-4 and TRBJ1-1; D gene ambiguous. CDR3 size: 14 residues. V lost 5 bases and J lost 2, with 12 bases in between.

The V call is TRBV15, the J call TRBJ2-6; D not certain. The CDR3 is 15 residues long. CDR1 and CDR2 from the germline V gene are LNHNV and YYDKDF (reference sequence). V was cut by 5 bases and J by 3 bases, with 11 bases left in between. The CDR3 loop is CATSLQNLGANVLTF. In DNA form, the CDR3 reads TGTGCCACCAGCCTACAGAACCTTGGGGCCAACGTCCTGACTTTC.

This chain joins TRBV10-2 and TRBJ2-7; possible D gene TRBD1, 5 bases. CDR1 is WSHSY and CDR2 is SAAADI in the germline V gene. With 4 bases removed from V and 3 bases from J, the gap between germline ends came to 10 bases. CDR3 length: 13 amino acids. The chain's CDR3 is CASSGTQVYEQYF. The DNA for the CDR3 is TGCGCCAGCAGTGGGACACAAGTCTACGAGCAGTACTTC.

The V and J genes are TRBV12-3 or TRBV12-4 and TRBJ1-5; D gene ambiguous. V lost 5 bases and J 0 bases, leaving 8 bases between the germline ends. The CDR3 loop spans 14 amino acids. CDR3 sequence: CASSGVVSNQPQHF. DNA of the CDR3: TGTGCCAGCAGTGGGGTTGTTAGCAATCAGCCCCAGCATTTT.